The T cell receptor beta chain described here comes from a study of T cells expressing NK-cell markers. The CDR3 runs to 14 residues. The authors made TCR beta cDNA libraries by 5'RACE template switching. This switching added a universal primer site and UMIs. TCRdb derives one entry per CDR3 protein from the 5' RACE reads, leaving out DNA. This table holds 350,000 to 400,000 distinct CDR3 sequences. As concerns this clonotype: The antigen remains undetermined.

Study-wide points: Uncertainty persisted over the HCMV specificity of expanded NKG2C+ T cell clones. Among CD8+ T cells from five or six donors, dominant NKG2C+ clonotypes accounted for about 1.0-7.5%.

The rearrangement links TRBV12-3 or TRBV12-4 to TRBJ1-5. This sequence was found in a woman aged 45-59 years in good health. The sample was blood T cells: a sorted CD56 or NKG2C T cell subset, CD4+ or CD8+ T cells, or bulk PBMC T cells (not recorded which). CDR3 sequence reads: CASSHGTQGQPQHF.